The present entry profiles one T cell receptor (beta chain) with its context. Antigen specificity is unknown. Caucasian, healthy and from Russia, the donors were aged between 6 and 90. Extracted total RNA amounted to at least 5.5 micrograms for each sample. This specimen belongs to a study of blood T cells in healthy people across ages. The overall study: There was about one barcoded beta molecule captured by template switching per two T cells.

Then a second PCR, running about 6 to 11 cycles, was carried out with a sample-barcoded 5' primer and a J-beta primer mix. One entry per CDR3 protein, called by TCRdb with MiXCR from the 5' RACE reads. The sample yields around 940,000 distinct CDR3 sequences, just over 50% seen once. CDR3 length equals 16 residues. Germline-derived CDR1 and CDR2 are SGHTA and FQGNSA. Trimming cost V 5 bases and J 2 bases; bases outside gene matches: 9. Points from the study as a whole: TCR beta diversity per million T cells fell roughly linearly with age.

This sequence joins TRBV7-2 and TRBJ2-3; TRBD2 matches 8 bases. This receptor was taken from a woman aged 55-69 years in good health. Input material: blood. This CDR3 reads CASSRSSGTATDTQYF. The CDR3 bases are TGTGCCAGCAGCAGAAGTAGCGGGACGGCCACAGATACGCAGTATTTT.